This entry lists 4 T cell receptor beta chains sequenced from one sample in a study of T cells in Graves' hyperthyroidism and ophthalmopathy. The CDR3 regions of TCR beta were amplified from RNA transcripts. Carried out on the TCR CDR3, a first-round RT-PCR used the HTBI primer set. One entry per CDR3 protein results from TCRdb running MiXCR on the multiplex PCR reads. The data show around 250,000 distinct CDR3 sequences, 16% seen once. The source material was blood. The receptors derive from a woman aged 18-29 years with Graves' ophthalmopathy.

A single count supports this clonotype. The V call is TRBV28, the J call TRBJ1-5; D uncertain. Germline CDR1 MDHEN, CDR2 SYDVKM. The CDR3 covers 14 residues. V was clipped by 8 bases and J by 4 bases, with 15 bases between them. The CDR3 nucleotides read TGTGCCAGCGAACCCGCCCGGGTTAATCAGCCCCAGCATTTT. Protein: CASEPARVNQPQHF.

This clonotype appeared many times. The gene calls are TRBV6-1 and TRBJ2-5, with 7 bases that match TRBD2. With V trimmed by 7 bases and J by 2 bases, 7 bases remained unmatched. This CDR3 spans 14 amino acids. Germline lookup yields CDR1 MNHNS and CDR2 SASEGT. CDR3 DNA sequence: TGTGCCAGCAACCCTTGGGAGGGGCAAGAGACCCAGTACTTC. Residues: CASNPWEGQETQYF.

This clonotype was detected many times. The J gene is TRBJ2-1, the V gene TRBV27; D unresolved. The germline gives CDR1 MNHEY, CDR2 SMNVEV (reference sequence). Trimming left V 5 bases short and J 8 bases short, with 16 bases between. The CDR3 is 14 residues long. CDR3 amino acids: CASSRVEALYEQFF. In DNA form, the CDR3 reads TGTGCCAGCAGTAGAGTAGAGGCACTATATGAGCAGTTCTTC.

This clonotype showed up many times. CDR3 region: CASSPGTGEAFF. In DNA form, the CDR3 reads TGTGCCAGCAGCCCCGGGACAGGGGAAGCTTTCTTT. The chain joins TRBV28 to TRBJ1-1; 9 bases line up with TRBD1. Germline CDR1 reads MDHEN; CDR2 reads SYDVKM. With V trimmed by 6 bases and J by 8 bases, 4 bases remained unmatched. The CDR3 is 12 amino acids. The full variable domain, completed using reference TRBV28 and TRBJ1-1, is DVKVTQSSRYLVKRTGEKVFLECVQDMDHENMFWYRQDPGLGLRLIYFSYDVKMKEKGDIPEGYSVSREKKERFSLILESASTNQTSMYLCASSPGTGEAFFGQGTRLTVV.